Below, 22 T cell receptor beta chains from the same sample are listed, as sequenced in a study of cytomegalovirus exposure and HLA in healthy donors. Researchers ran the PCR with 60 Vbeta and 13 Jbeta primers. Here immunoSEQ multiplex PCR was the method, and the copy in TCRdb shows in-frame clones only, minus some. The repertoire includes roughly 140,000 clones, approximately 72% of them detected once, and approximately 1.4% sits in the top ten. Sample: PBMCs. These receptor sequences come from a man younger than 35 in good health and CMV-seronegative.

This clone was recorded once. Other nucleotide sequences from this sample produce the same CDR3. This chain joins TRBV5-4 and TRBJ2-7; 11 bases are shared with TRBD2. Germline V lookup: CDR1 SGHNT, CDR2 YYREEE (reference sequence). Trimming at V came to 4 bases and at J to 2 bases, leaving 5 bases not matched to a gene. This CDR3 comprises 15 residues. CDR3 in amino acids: CASSPGTSGTYEQYF. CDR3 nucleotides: TGTGCCAGCAGCCCCGGGACTAGCGGTACCTACGAGCAGTACTTC.

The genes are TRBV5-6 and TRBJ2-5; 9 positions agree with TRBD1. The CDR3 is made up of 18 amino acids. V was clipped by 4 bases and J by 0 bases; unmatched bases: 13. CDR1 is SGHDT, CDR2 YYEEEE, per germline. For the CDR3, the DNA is TGTGCCAGCAGCCCAAGGGTAGGACAGGGGATCTACCAAGAGACCCAGTACTTC. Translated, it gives CASSPRVGQGIYQETQYF.

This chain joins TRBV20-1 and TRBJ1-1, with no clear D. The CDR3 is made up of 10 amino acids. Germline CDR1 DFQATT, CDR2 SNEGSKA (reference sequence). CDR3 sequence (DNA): TGCAGCGCCTGGGAGCCCGAGGCTTTCTTT. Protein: CSAWEPEAFF.

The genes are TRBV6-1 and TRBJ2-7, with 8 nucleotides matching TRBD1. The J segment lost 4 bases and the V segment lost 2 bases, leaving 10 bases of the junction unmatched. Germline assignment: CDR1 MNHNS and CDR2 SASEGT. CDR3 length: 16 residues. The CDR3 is CASSEPKTGAGYEQYF. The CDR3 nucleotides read TGTGCCAGCAGTGAACCCAAGACAGGGGCAGGGTACGAGCAGTACTTC.

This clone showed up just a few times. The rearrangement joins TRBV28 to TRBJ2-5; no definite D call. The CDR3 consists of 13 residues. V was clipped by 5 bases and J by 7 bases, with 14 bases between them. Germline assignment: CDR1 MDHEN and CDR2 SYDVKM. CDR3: CASSPEAWWTQYF. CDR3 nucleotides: TGTGCCAGCAGTCCCGAAGCCTGGTGGACCCAGTACTTC.

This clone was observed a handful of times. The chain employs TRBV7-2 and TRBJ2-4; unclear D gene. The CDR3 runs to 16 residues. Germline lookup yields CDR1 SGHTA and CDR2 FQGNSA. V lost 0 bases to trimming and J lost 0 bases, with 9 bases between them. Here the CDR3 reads CASSLARDLAKNIQYF. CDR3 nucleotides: TGTGCCAGCAGCTTAGCCCGAGATCTAGCCAAAAACATTCAGTACTTC.

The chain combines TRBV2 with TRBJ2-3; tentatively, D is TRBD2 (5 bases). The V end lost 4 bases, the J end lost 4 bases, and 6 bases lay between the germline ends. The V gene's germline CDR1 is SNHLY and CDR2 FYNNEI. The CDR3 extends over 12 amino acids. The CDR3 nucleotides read TGTGCCAGCAGTGGGGAGTCAGATACGCAGTATTTT. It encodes CASSGESDTQYF.

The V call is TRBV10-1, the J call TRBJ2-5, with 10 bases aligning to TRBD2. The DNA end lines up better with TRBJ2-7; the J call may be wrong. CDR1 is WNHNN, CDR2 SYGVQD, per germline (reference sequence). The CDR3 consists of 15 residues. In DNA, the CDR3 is TGCGCCAGCAGTGTAGGTCTAGCGGGAGATGGCGAGCAGTACTTC. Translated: CASSVGLAGDGEQYF.

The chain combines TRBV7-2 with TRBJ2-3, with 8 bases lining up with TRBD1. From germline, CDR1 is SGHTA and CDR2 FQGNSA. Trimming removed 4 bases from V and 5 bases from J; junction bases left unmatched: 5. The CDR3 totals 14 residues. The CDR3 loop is CASSYDRGQDTQYF. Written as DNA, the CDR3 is TGTGCCAGCAGCTATGACAGGGGTCAAGATACGCAGTATTTT.

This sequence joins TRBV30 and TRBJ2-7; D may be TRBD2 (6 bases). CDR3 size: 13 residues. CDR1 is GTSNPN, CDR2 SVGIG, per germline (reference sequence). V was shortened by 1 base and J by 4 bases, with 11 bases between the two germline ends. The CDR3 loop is CAWSAVGGYEQYF. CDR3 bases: TGTGCCTGGAGTGCTGTGGGGGGATACGAGCAGTACTTC.

Here the CDR3 reads CASRQKALGTALGYTF. DNA of the CDR3: TGTGCCAGCAGACAAAAGGCCCTCGGGACAGCGCTGGGCTACACCTTC. The genes are TRBV27 and TRBJ1-2; 7 nucleotides align to TRBD1. The germline gives CDR1 MNHEY, CDR2 SMNVEV (reference sequence). V shed 6 bases, J shed 8 bases, and the junction held 18 bases outside the gene matches. The CDR3 spans 16 residues.

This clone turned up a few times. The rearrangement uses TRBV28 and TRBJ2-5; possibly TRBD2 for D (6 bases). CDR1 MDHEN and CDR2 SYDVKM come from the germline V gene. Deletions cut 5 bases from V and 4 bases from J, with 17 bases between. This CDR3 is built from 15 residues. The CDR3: CASSLPGSYAETQYF. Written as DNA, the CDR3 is TGTGCCAGCAGTCTGCCCGGGAGTTACGCAGAGACCCAGTACTTC.

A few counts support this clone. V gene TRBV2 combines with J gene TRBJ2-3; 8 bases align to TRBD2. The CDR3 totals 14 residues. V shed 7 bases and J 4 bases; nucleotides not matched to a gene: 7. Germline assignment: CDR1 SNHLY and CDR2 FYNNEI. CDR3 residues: CASTSGGDPDTQYF. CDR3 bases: TGTGCCAGCACCTCGGGGGGGGACCCAGATACGCAGTATTTT.

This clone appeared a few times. CDR3 sequence: CASSHDRGRNQPQHF. Written as DNA, the CDR3 is TGTGCCAGCAGCCATGACAGGGGCCGCAATCAGCCCCAGCATTTT. The chain joins TRBV5-6 to TRBJ1-5; TRBD1 aligns across 8 bases. V trimming: 4 bases; J trimming: 2 bases; junction bases outside the gene matches: 5. The germline gives CDR1 SGHDT, CDR2 YYEEEE. The CDR3 contains 15 residues.

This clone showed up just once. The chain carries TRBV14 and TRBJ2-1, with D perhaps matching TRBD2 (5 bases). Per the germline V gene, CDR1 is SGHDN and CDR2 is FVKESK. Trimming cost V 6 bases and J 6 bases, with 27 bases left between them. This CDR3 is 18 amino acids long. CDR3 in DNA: TGTGCCAGCAGTTATTCGAAACGCCGGGGAAGGGAAGGCAATGAGCAGTTCTTC. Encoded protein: CASSYSKRRGREGNEQFF.

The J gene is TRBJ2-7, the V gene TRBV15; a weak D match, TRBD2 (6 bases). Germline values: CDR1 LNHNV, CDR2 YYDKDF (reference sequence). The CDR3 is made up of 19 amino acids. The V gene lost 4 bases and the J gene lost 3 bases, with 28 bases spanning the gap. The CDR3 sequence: CATSTGRYPVLARDYEQYF. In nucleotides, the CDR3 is TGTGCCACCAGCACGGGACGGTACCCCGTACTAGCCAGAGACTACGAGCAGTACTTC.

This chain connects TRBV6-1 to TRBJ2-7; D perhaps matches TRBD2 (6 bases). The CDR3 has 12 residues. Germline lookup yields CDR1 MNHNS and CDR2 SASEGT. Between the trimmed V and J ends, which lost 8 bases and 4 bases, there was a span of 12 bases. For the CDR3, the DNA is TGTGCCAGCCGGACTACCCAATACGAGCAGTACTTC. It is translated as CASRTTQYEQYF.

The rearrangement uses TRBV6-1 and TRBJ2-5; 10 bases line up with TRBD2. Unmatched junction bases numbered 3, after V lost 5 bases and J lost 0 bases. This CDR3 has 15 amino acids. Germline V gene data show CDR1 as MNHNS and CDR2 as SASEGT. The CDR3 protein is CASSRLAGYQETQYF. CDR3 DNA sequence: TGTGCCAGCAGTCGACTAGCGGGCTACCAAGAGACCCAGTACTTC.

CDR3 protein: CASSGNRDSGNTIYF. The CDR3 DNA reads as TGTGCCAGTAGTGGAAACAGGGACTCTGGAAACACCATATATTTT. This chain links TRBV19 with TRBJ1-3; a weak D match, TRBD1 (6 bases). Germline CDR1 LNHDA, CDR2 SQIVND (reference sequence). The CDR3 runs 15 residues. The V end lost 5 bases, the J end lost 0 bases, and 11 bases lay between the germline ends.

CDR3 coding DNA: TGTGCCAGCAGCTCCTACGAGGCCCGATTGGGTCAGCCCCAGCATTTT. This codes for CASSSYEARLGQPQHF. The V call is TRBV7-2, the J call TRBJ1-5; D not resolved. The CDR3 extends over 16 amino acids. Trimming cost V 4 bases and J 6 bases, with 19 bases left between them. Germline CDR1 is SGHTA and CDR2 is FQGNSA.

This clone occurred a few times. The CDR3 loop is CASSYGRDEQYF. The CDR3 bases are TGTGCCAGCAGTTACGGCAGGGACGAGCAGTACTTC. This sequence joins TRBV6-6 and TRBJ2-7, with D maybe TRBD1 (5 bases). V was trimmed by 2 bases and J by 5 bases, leaving 7 bases between them. Germline V lookup: CDR1 MNHNY, CDR2 SVGAGI (reference sequence). CDR3 length equals 12 residues.

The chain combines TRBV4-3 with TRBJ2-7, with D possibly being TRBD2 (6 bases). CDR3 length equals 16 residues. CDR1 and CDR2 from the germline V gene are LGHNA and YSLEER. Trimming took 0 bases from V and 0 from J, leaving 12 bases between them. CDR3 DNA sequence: TGCGCCAGCAGCCAAGAGTTAGCGGCACTCTCCTACGAGCAGTACTTC. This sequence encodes CASSQELAALSYEQYF.